This T cell receptor beta chain appears in the sequencing data of a study of T cell changes during pregnancy in multiple sclerosis (dated by TCRdb to the late 2010s). Some background on the complete study: The study looked at changes in the T cell repertoire across pregnancy in women with multiple sclerosis.

Trimming removed 3 bases from V and 1 base from J, leaving 16 bases between the germline ends. The CDR3 runs 16 residues from the cysteine to the phenylalanine. Just the 48-base CDR3 DNA is kept, in frame starting at base 1. Based on the germline V gene, the CDR1 and CDR2 sequences are KGHSH and LQKENI. To prepare the library, the immunoSEQ multiplex PCR assay was applied. TCRdb took over this immuneACCESS table, retaining in-frame rearrangements with V and J assigned. Such tables are incomplete; in checked studies, under half of the missing clones stem from an unresolved V gene, and the remainder is unexplained. This sample gives about 67,000 clones in total; less than 95% of them show up just once. Of the sample, 1.5% falls within the top ten clones. As to this clone: What antigen it recognizes has not been identified. Base qualities are missing; no much larger clone stands one base away.

The rearrangement combines TRBV18 with TRBJ2-7; the D gene cannot be resolved reliably. The sample consisted of peripheral blood, taken in the third trimester of pregnancy. This TCR was sampled from a female donor with multiple sclerosis, enrolled in a pregnancy study. The CDR3 in this case is CASSPVLLPTSYEQYF. The bases read TGTGCCAGCTCACCTGTACTATTACCTACTTCCTACGAGCAGTACTTC.